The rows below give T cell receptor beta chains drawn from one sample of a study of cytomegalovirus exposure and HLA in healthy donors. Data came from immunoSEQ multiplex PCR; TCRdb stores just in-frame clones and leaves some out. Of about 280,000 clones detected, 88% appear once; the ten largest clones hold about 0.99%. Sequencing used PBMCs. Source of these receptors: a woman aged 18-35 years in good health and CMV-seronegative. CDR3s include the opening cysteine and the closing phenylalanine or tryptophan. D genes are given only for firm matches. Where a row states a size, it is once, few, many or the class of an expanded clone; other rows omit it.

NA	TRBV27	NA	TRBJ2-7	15	TGTGCCAGCAGTTTAACTGCGGCAGGGTCCTACGAGCAGTACTTC	CASSLTAAGSYEQYF
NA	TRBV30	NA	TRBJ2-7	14	TGTGCCTGGAGTCTCCAGCTTGGACAGCCTGAGCAGTACTTC	CAWSLQLGQPEQYF
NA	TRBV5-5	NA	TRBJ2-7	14	TGTGCCAGCAGCTCACAGGGGGGGACCTACGAGCAGTACTTC	CASSSQGGTYEQYF
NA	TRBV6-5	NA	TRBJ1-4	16	TGTGCCAGCAGTTACACCCCCCCAGGGAGGAATGAAAAACTGTTTTTT	CASSYTPPGRNEKLFF
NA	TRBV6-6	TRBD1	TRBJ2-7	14	TGTGCCAGCAGTAGACGACAGGGCCCCCTCGAGCAGTACTTC	CASSRRQGPLEQYF
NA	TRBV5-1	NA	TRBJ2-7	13	TGCGCCAGCAGCTTGGCCTGGAGCCGCGAGCAGTACTTC	CASSLAWSREQYF
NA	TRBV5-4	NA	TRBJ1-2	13	TGTGCCAGCAGCTTGGCGGGGTCCTATGGCTACACCTTC	CASSLAGSYGYTF
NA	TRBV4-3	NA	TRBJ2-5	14	TGCGCCAGCAGCCAAGAGAAAGGAGAAGAGACCCAGTACTTC	CASSQEKGEETQYF
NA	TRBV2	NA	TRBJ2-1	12	TGTGCCAGCAGTGAAGAGGGGACTGGGGGATTCTTC	CASSEEGTGGFF
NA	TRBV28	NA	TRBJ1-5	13	TGTGCCACTTATCCAAATCGGGATCAGCCCCAGCATTTT	CATYPNRDQPQHF
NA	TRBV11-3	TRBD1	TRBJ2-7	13	TGTGCCAGCAGCCCACAGACAGGGGACGAGCAGTACTTC	CASSPQTGDEQYF
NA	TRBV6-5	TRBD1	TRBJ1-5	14	TGTGCCAGCAGGAAAGACAGGGGGTATCAGCCCCAGCATTTT	CASRKDRGYQPQHF
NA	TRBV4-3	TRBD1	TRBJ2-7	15	TGCGCCAGCAGCCTACTACCGGGACAGGGGTACGAGCAGTACTTC	CASSLLPGQGYEQYF
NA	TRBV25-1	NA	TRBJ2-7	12	TGTGCCAGCACCATGACAGATTACGAGCAGTACTTC	CASTMTDYEQYF
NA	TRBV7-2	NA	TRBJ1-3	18	TGTGCCAGCAGCTTAGGGGGAGGAGTCTTCGACTCTGGAAACACCATATATTTT	CASSLGGGVFDSGNTIYF
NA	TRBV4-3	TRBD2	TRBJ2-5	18	TGCGCCAGCAGCCAAGAAAGGACTAGCGGGAGGATAGGGGAGACCCAGTACTTC	CASSQERTSGRIGETQYF
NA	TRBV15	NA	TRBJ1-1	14	TGTGCCACCAGCAGAGACAGGTTGAACACTGAAGCTTTCTTT	CATSRDRLNTEAFF
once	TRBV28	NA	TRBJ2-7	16	TGTGCCAGCAGTTACAAACCGGGACAATATTCCTACGAGCAGTACTTC	CASSYKPGQYSYEQYF
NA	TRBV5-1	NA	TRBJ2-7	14	TGCGCCAGCAGCCCCAGCGGTGTGGGCTACGAGCAGTACTTC	CASSPSGVGYEQYF
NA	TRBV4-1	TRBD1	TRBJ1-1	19	TGCGCCAGCAGCCCGCAATACGACAGGGGCGGTGGTGGGAACACTGAAGCTTTCTTT	CASSPQYDRGGGGNTEAFF
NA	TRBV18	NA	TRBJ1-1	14	TGTGCCAGCTCACCAAGTGGGGGCCCCCGCGGAGCTTTCTTT	CASSPSGGPRGAFF
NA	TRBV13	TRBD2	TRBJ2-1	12	TGTGCCAGCAACGGGAGGGATAATGAGCAGTTCTTC	CASNGRDNEQFF
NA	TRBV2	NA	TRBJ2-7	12	TGTGCCAGCAGCGCAGGGTTTTACGAGCAGTACTTC	CASSAGFYEQYF
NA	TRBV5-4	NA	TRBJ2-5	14	TGTGCCAGCAGCCAACTAATGTCCCAAGAGACCCAGTACTTC	CASSQLMSQETQYF
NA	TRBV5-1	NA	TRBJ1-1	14	TGCGCCAGCAGCTTGAGCGGGCTGAACACTGAAGCTTTCTTT	CASSLSGLNTEAFF
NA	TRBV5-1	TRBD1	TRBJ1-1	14	TGCGCCAGCAGCTTGGAAATTCCAGGGGGTGAAGCTTTCTTT	CASSLEIPGGEAFF
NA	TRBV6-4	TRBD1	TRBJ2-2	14	TGTGCCAGCTCCAGGGGGCTGAACACCGGGGAGCTGTTTTTT	CASSRGLNTGELFF
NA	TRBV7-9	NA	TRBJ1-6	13	TGTGCCAGCTCGGAGGGAGCAAATTCACCCCTCCACTTT	CASSEGANSPLHF
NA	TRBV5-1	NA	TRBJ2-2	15	TGCGCCAGCAGTGAGTCGGGCCCGGGGACCGGGGAGCTGTTTTTT	CASSESGPGTGELFF
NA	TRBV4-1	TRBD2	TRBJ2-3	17	TGCGCCAGCAGCCAAGGCGCGGACAGCGGGAGGCGTGATACGCAGTATTTT	CASSQGADSGRRDTQYF